The T cell receptor (beta chain) under discussion was sequenced for a study of cytomegalovirus exposure and HLA in healthy donors. Whole-study context: Unique TCR beta sequences numbering 120 million or so came from 150 million to 200 million T cells in an earlier analysis. Caucasian-associated ancestry cluster membership applied to 75% to 85% of under 450 genotyped donors.

This clone was detected only a few times. The antigen is unknown. The study, taken as a whole, reports: Later analysis suggested links between common viral pathogens and several top significant clusters. Sequencing likely generated an artifact that appeared as a cluster of highly shared sequence variants.

The germline gives CDR1 SGHAT, CDR2 FQNNGV. V lost 0 bases and J lost 2; bases outside the gene matches: 5. The CDR3 is 16 residues long. 60 Vbeta and 13 Jbeta primers were used in PCR. Method: immunoSEQ multiplex PCR; TCRdb's copy keeps in-frame clones and lacks some. Of about 200,000 clones in the sample, 81% were seen once. This clonotype was sampled from a man aged 40-49 years in good health and CMV-seropositive. The sample consisted of PBMCs. The chain has TRBV11-2 and TRBJ2-7; TRBD2 aligns across 9 bases. CDR3 amino acids: CASSLDRTSVAYEQYF. In nucleotides, the CDR3 is TGTGCCAGCAGCTTAGATCGGACTAGCGTAGCCTACGAGCAGTACTTC.